This T cell receptor (beta chain) was sequenced in a study of cytomegalovirus exposure and HLA in healthy donors. Study information: Earlier findings included roughly 120 million unique TCR beta sequences obtained from about 179 million T cells. For the approximately 360 genotyped donors, roughly 81% fell within the Caucasian-associated ancestry cluster. The study's findings and limits: Versus the approximately 670-donor mean, an Asian-associated ancestry cluster reportedly showed fewer N-insertions in a later analysis.

Germline loops: CDR1 GTSNPN, CDR2 SVGIG (reference sequence). There are 15 residues in the CDR3. V gave up 2 bases and J gave up 3 bases; unmatched junction bases: 7. PCR involved 60 Vbeta and 13 Jbeta primers. Repertoires were generated with immunoSEQ multiplex PCR, while TCRdb's copy carries only in-frame clones and drops some. This table holds just over 150,000 clones, roughly 88% found once. Worth noting for this clone: Its antigen remains unidentified.

Sequences were obtained from PBMCs. The chain carries TRBV30 and TRBJ1-3, with 7 bases aligning to TRBD1. The source of this sequence is a middle-aged man in good health and CMV-seropositive. The CDR3 sequence is CAWSITGAGGNTIYF. In DNA, the CDR3 is TGTGCCTGGAGTATCACAGGGGCAGGTGGAAACACCATATATTTT.